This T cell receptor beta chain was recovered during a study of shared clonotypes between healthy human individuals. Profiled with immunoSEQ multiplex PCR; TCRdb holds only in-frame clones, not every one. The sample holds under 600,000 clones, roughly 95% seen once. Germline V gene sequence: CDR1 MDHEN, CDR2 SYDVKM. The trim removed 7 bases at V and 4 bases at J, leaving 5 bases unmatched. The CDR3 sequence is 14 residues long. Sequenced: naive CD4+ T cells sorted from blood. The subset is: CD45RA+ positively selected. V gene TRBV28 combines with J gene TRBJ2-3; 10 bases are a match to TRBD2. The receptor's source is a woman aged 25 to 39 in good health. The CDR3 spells CASIAGGQPDTQYF. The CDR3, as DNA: TGTGCCAGCATAGCGGGAGGCCAGCCAGATACGCAGTATTTT.